This paragraph reports one T cell receptor (beta chain). No cognate antigen has been identified for it. Base qualities are missing; no much larger clone stands one base away. Including cysteine and phenylalanine, the CDR3 has 18 amino acids. The read is trimmed to its CDR3 DNA, 54 bases read in frame from base 1. As encoded in the germline V gene, CDR1 is SGHDT while CDR2 is YYEEEE. Deletion took 0 bases off V and 6 bases off J, with a span of 22 bases between the germline ends. Patients with a history of autoimmune disease or receiving systemic immunosuppression were excluded from the trial. In every dose cohort, peripheral blood was drawn for TCR sequencing at baseline, cycle 4 day 1, and cycle 7 day 1. Samples were obtained from an open-label, multicenter, first-in-human phase I dose-escalation trial of ivuxolimab. Adults with locally advanced or metastatic head and neck squamous cell, hepatocellular, melanoma or renal cell carcinoma were enrolled in the trial. Before TCR sequencing, CD4+ T cells and CD8+ T cells were sorted from peripheral blood as separate populations.

This entry comes from a study of OX40 agonist ivuxolimab in advanced cancers. As for the study more broadly: The costimulatory receptor OX40 (CD134) was targeted by ivuxolimab, a fully human IgG2 agonistic monoclonal antibody. A male proportion of 82.7% and a mean age of roughly 58 years, ranging from about 20 to 80, were recorded for the dose-escalation cohort. Partial responses occurred in three dose-escalation patients, of whom one had hepatocellular carcinoma and two had cutaneous melanoma. Intravenous ivuxolimab was administered to patients every 2 weeks at six dose levels: 0.01, 0.1, 0.3, 1.5, 3 and 10 mg/kg. The paper reports the monotherapy dose-escalation portion (N = 52 patients) of the phase I ivuxolimab trial. Peripheral TCRbeta sequencing was intended to test whether TCR sequence diversity was altered and clonal T-cell expansion was caused by ivuxolimab. Prior anti-PD-1, anti-PD-L1 or anti-CTLA-4 therapy was permitted, and checkpoint inhibitors had been received by 30% to 40% of dose-escalation patients. Of the roughly 50 dose-escalation patients, hepatocellular carcinoma was present in roughly 19, melanoma in roughly 15, renal cell carcinoma in 9 and head and neck cancer in 9. Here is what the overall study found, with its caveats: In the 0.1-3.0 mg/kg groups, partial responders had among the lowest normalized peripheral clonal expansion, particularly in CD8+ T cells. Antigen specificity was not determined for the clonally expanded peripheral T cells. Low levels of normalized T-cell clonal expansion were also seen in some patients who did not respond. At doses of 0.1 to 3.0 mg/kg, clonal expansion of both CD4+ and CD8+ T cells in blood was seen between baseline and week 6. After ivuxolimab, CD8+ T cells had more expanded clones than CD4+ T cells on average.

To sequence the TCRbeta CDR3 region, genomic DNA was isolated from the sorted cells. The immunoSEQ Assay was used for sequencing of TCRbeta CDR3 regions. This is the immuneACCESS table as TCRdb keeps it, with only in-frame sequences that have V and J called. A part of the clones is gone; compared with another copy, unresolved V genes explain less than half, and the rest is unexplained. The sample yields 15,000 to 20,000 clones; nearly 95% were counted once. The ten largest account for over 7% of the sample. The sequence links TRBV5-6 to TRBJ2-4; the D gene remains uncertain. Sequenced here: CD4+ or CD8+ T cells sorted from blood, sampled in a trial of the OX40 agonist ivuxolimab. This TCR was recovered from an adult with an advanced solid tumor such as melanoma, head and neck, liver or kidney cancer. The DNA is TGTGCCAGCAGCTTGGGACCCCCTTCGGCAGGCATCGGAAACATTCAGTACTTC. Its protein product is CASSLGPPSAGIGNIQYF.